Following are 21 T cell receptor beta chains from one sample sequenced in a study of T cell responses to AZD1222 COVID-19 vaccine. Profiling relied on immunoSEQ multiplex PCR, and the TCRdb table lists in-frame clones only, not all of them. The sample records about 76,000 clones, roughly 90% being singletons. The material sequenced was peripheral blood, taken on day 0 of AZD1222 vaccination. The receptors were gathered from an adult in good health.

This clone occurred a few times. The CDR3 sequence: CASSLLRDEQYF. The CDR3 region has the DNA TGTGCCAGCAGCTTACTCAGGGACGAGCAGTACTTC. This chain links TRBV7-9 with TRBJ2-7, with D possibly being TRBD1 (5 bases). CDR1 is SEHNR and CDR2 is FQNEAQ in the germline V gene (reference sequence). V lost 2 bases and J lost 5, with 7 bases in between. The CDR3 consists of 12 residues.

The chain couples TRBV5-4 to TRBJ2-3; 7 positions agree with TRBD2. Germline CDR1 and CDR2: SGHNT and YYREEE (reference sequence). This CDR3 is 14 amino acids long. V lost 4 bases, J lost 4 bases, and 6 bases stayed unmatched. The CDR3 DNA reads as TGTGCCAGCAGCGGAGGGGCGGGGGCAGATACGCAGTATTTT. It translates to CASSGGAGADTQYF.

The chain carries TRBV5-1 and TRBJ1-3; D is unclear. Between the trimmed V and J ends, which lost 4 bases and 0 bases, there was a span of 8 bases. This CDR3 spans 14 amino acids. Germline V CDR1 and CDR2: SGHRS, YFSETQ. CDR3 sequence reads: CASSPGTSGNTIYF. The CDR3, as DNA: TGCGCCAGCAGCCCCGGAACCTCTGGAAACACCATATATTTT. Supplemented by reference TRBV5-1 and TRBJ1-3, the full variable domain reads KAGVTQTPRYLIKTRGQQVTLSCSPISGHRSVSWYQQTPGQGLQFLFEYFSETQRNKGNFPGRFSGRQFSNSRSEMNVSTLELGDSALYLCASSPGTSGNTIYFGEGSWLTVV.

This clone was detected once. The V call is TRBV7-6, the J call TRBJ1-5, with 7 bases lining up with TRBD1. This CDR3 is 15 amino acids long. V dropped 2 bases and J dropped 1; count of bases not matched to a gene: 2. Per germline, CDR1 SGHVS and CDR2 FNYEAQ. The CDR3 DNA is TGTGCCAGCAGCTTACAGACAGGGAGCAATCAGCCCCAGCATTTT. It codes for CASSLQTGSNQPQHF.

The chain has TRBV5-6 and TRBJ2-7; 11 bases align to TRBD2. The CDR3 runs 15 residues. Germline CDR1 is SGHDT and CDR2 is YYEEEE. The V segment lost 3 bases and the J segment 0 bases; nucleotides outside the gene matches: 2. CDR3 region: CASSSLAGASYEQYF. CDR3 in DNA: TGTGCCAGCAGCTCACTAGCGGGAGCCTCCTACGAGCAGTACTTC. The whole variable domain, remainder taken from reference TRBV5-6 and TRBJ2-7, is DAGVTQSPTHLIKTRGQQVTLRCSPKSGHDTVSWYQQALGQGPQFIFQYYEEEERQRGNFPDRFSGHQFPNYSSELNVNALLLGDSALYLCASSSLAGASYEQYFGPGTRLTVT.

The V call is TRBV28, the J call TRBJ2-7; 12 bases map to TRBD2. CDR3 size: 15 residues. The J segment lost 1 base and the V segment lost 6 bases, leaving 4 bases of the junction unmatched. The V gene's germline CDR1 is MDHEN and CDR2 SYDVKM. The CDR3 spells CASSLAGGTSYEQYF. CDR3 DNA sequence: TGTGCCAGCAGCCTAGCGGGAGGGACTTCCTACGAGCAGTACTTC.

The chain is built from TRBV5-1 and TRBJ1-1; D may be TRBD1 (6 bases). V lost 1 base and J lost 0, with 7 bases in between. The CDR3 loop spans 14 amino acids. The V gene's germline CDR1 is SGHRS and CDR2 YFSETQ. The CDR3 coding sequence is TGCGCCAGCAGCTTGAGGACAGTGAACACTGAAGCTTTCTTT. Protein sequence: CASSLRTVNTEAFF.

The chain links TRBV18 to TRBJ2-3, with 10 nucleotides matching TRBD1. V shed 6 bases, J shed 2 bases, and the junction held 5 bases outside the gene matches. The V gene's germline CDR1 is KGHSH and CDR2 LQKENI. The CDR3 is made up of 15 amino acids. The CDR3 region has the DNA TGTGCCAGCTCCCTTGGACAGGGGGACACAGATACGCAGTATTTT. The encoded protein is CASSLGQGDTDTQYF.

The chain joins TRBV19 to TRBJ2-1, with 8 bases aligning to TRBD1. The CDR3 is 19 residues long. The ends lost 3 bases at V and 5 bases at J; junction bases unmatched: 18. Germline V CDR1 and CDR2: LNHDA, SQIVND (reference sequence). The CDR3 nucleotides read TGTGCCAGTAGTATTGGGCAGGGGGCCTGGGCCTTTGTGGACAATGAGCAGTTCTTC. The encoded protein is CASSIGQGAWAFVDNEQFF.

This clone has at least ten counts. This chain's CDR3 is CASSATGYGYTF. The CDR3 region has the DNA TGTGCCAGCAGTGCTACAGGTTATGGCTACACCTTC. The rearrangement uses TRBV27 and TRBJ1-2; a possible D gene is TRBD1 (5 bases). There are 12 residues in the CDR3. Germline lookup yields CDR1 MNHEY and CDR2 SMNVEV (reference sequence). Trimming took 5 bases from V and 5 from J, leaving 9 bases between them.

The V and J genes are TRBV18 and TRBJ2-3; TRBD2 matches at 7 bases. After removal of 3 bases from V and 6 bases from J, the junction contained 6 bases not matched to a gene. The CDR3 totals 14 residues. The V gene's germline CDR1 is KGHSH and CDR2 LQKENI. The CDR3 sequence is CASSPGGRGDTQYF. CDR3 DNA sequence: TGTGCCAGCTCACCGGGCGGGAGAGGGGATACGCAGTATTTT.

The V gene is TRBV15, the J gene TRBJ1-6; D call uncertain. V was clipped by 1 base and J by 10 bases, with 11 bases between them. Germline V gene lookup returns CDR1 LNHNV and CDR2 YYDKDF (reference sequence). There are 14 residues in the CDR3. The CDR3 reads CATSRVGLGSPLHF. The CDR3 region has the DNA TGTGCCACCAGCAGAGTAGGTTTGGGGTCACCCCTCCACTTT.

This sequence joins TRBV11-2 and TRBJ1-5; 9 bases fit TRBD1. The CDR3 sequence is 16 residues long. Germline V lookup: CDR1 SGHAT, CDR2 FQNNGV. V lost 6 bases to trimming and J lost 2 bases; unmatched junction nucleotides: 8. CDR3 protein: CASSPQGALGNQPQHF. CDR3 nucleotides: TGTGCCAGCAGTCCACAGGGGGCACTTGGCAATCAGCCCCAGCATTTT.

This clone was counted only a few times. The rearrangement links TRBV6-5 to TRBJ1-1, with TRBD1 as a possible D gene (5 bases). Germline-derived CDR1 and CDR2 are MNHEY and SVGAGI. The V gene lost 6 bases and the J gene lost 3 bases, with 14 bases spanning the gap. The CDR3 loop spans 14 amino acids. This CDR3 reads CASSPSRGDTEAFF. CDR3 coding DNA: TGTGCCAGCAGCCCGTCTAGGGGAGACACTGAAGCTTTCTTT.

This sequence joins TRBV29-1 and TRBJ2-1, with D perhaps TRBD2 (7 bases). V was shortened by 7 bases and J by 3 bases, with 16 bases between the two germline ends. The germline V gene has CDR1 SQVTM and CDR2 ANQGSEA. The CDR3 spans 14 residues. Here the CDR3 reads CSANPGDYYNEQFF. The CDR3 nucleotides read TGCAGCGCTAACCCAGGGGACTACTACAATGAGCAGTTCTTC.

This clone was seen more than once but under ten times. This rearrangement joins TRBV15 to TRBJ1-2, with D unclear. V was pared by 4 bases and J by 7 bases, with 19 bases between. This CDR3 has 15 amino acids. CDR1 and CDR2 (germline): LNHNV, YYDKDF (reference sequence). The CDR3 DNA sequence: TGTGCCACCAGCACGACCCAGAGGCTATGGAGTGGCTACACCTTC. It encodes CATSTTQRLWSGYTF.

The V gene is TRBV18, the J gene TRBJ2-3, with a possible D match to TRBD2 (6 bases). The CDR3 is 15 amino acids. With 6 bases removed from V and 2 bases from J, the gap between germline ends came to 15 bases. CDR1 and CDR2 from the germline V gene are KGHSH and LQKENI. The CDR3, as DNA: TGTGCCAGCTCGGGGACTTGGGGAAACACAGATACGCAGTATTTT. Protein: CASSGTWGNTDTQYF.

The DNA of the CDR3 is TGTGCCAGCACCACCGCTACGGCCACTGAAGCTTTCTTT. It specifies CASTTATATEAFF. The chain employs TRBV28 and TRBJ1-1; D is uncertain. Per germline, CDR1 MDHEN and CDR2 SYDVKM. V gave up 7 bases and J gave up 4 bases, with 13 bases separating them. This CDR3 has 13 residues.

V gene TRBV7-3 combines with J gene TRBJ1-5; D is unresolved. The CDR3 is made up of 14 amino acids. Germline assignment: CDR1 SGHTA and CDR2 FQGTGA. Deletions cut 3 bases from V and 2 bases from J, with 8 bases between. The CDR3 protein is CASSFRIRNQPQHF. CDR3 nucleotides: TGTGCCAGCAGCTTCCGGATACGCAATCAGCCCCAGCATTTT.

This chain links TRBV6-1 with TRBJ1-5; D gene uncertain. The germline V gene has CDR1 MNHNS and CDR2 SASEGT. The V gene lost 2 bases and the J gene lost 0 bases, with 8 bases spanning the gap. The CDR3 runs to 15 residues. DNA for the CDR3: TGTGCCAGCAGTGAAACGGCTTATAGCAATCAGCCCCAGCATTTT. This codes for CASSETAYSNQPQHF.

This chain joins TRBV15 and TRBJ2-1, with TRBD2 identical over 11 bases. Unmatched junction bases numbered 10, after V lost 0 bases and J lost 9 bases. This CDR3 contains 17 residues. CDR1 and CDR2 from the germline V gene are LNHNV and YYDKDF (reference sequence). The CDR3 region has the DNA TGTGCCACCAGCAGAGATCTGGCACTAGCGGGAGTTATTGAGCAGTTCTTC. This sequence encodes CATSRDLALAGVIEQFF. Together with reference TRBV15 and TRBJ2-1, the CDR3 gives the full variable domain: DAMVIQNPRYQVTQFGKPVTLSCSQTLNHNVMYWYQQKSSQAPKLLFHYYDKDFNNEADTPDNFQSRRPNTSFCFLDIRSPGLGDTAMYLCATSRDLALAGVIEQFFGPGTRLTVL.